The TCR beta chain described here comes from a study of response to subunit inactivated influenza vaccine. General study points: A suggestion made by the authors is that each seasonal influenza vaccination recruits few new T cells.

MiXCR, run by TCRdb on the RT-PCR reads, gives a single entry per CDR3 protein. Of approximately 200,000 distinct CDR3 sequences in the sample, around 15% are singletons; the top ten hold roughly 24%. Trimming left V 3 bases short and J 9 bases short, with 15 bases between. Germline-derived CDR1 and CDR2 are LGHNA and YSLEER. The CDR3 loop spans 14 amino acids. This clonotype was observed a handful of times. Its target is unknown. The sequencing here drew on CD8+ T cells sorted from PBMCs, taken around 5 days after vaccination. This TCR came from a man in his fifties or sixties who received an inactivated influenza vaccine. The gene calls are TRBV4-3 and TRBJ1-5; D might be TRBD1 (5 bases). The CDR3 loop is CASSQGPGSGPQHF. For the CDR3, the DNA is TGCGCCAGCAGCCAGGGACCGGGTTCAGGGCCCCAGCATTTT.